Following are 4 T cell receptor beta chains from one sample sequenced in a study of T-cell reconstitution after alpha-beta-depleted transplantation in children. The TCRbeta library incorporated unique molecular identifiers. TCRdb ran MiXCR on the PCR reads and lists one entry per CDR3 protein. The sample holds 55,000 to 90,000 distinct CDR3 sequences, roughly 5.2% seen once. Sequenced here: PBMCs, mostly from graft donor cells, sampled 180 days after TCRalphabeta/CD19-depleted stem cell transplant. The receptors shown here come from a boy under three years old who had a stem cell transplant for acute myeloid leukemia, so the T cells may come from the graft donor.

This clonotype was recorded many times. The rearrangement links TRBV27 to TRBJ2-1; D remains ambiguous. The CDR3 is 16 residues long. Deletions cut 5 bases from V and 2 bases from J, with 16 bases between. From germline, CDR1 is MNHEY and CDR2 SMNVEV (reference sequence). CDR3 bases: TGTGCCAGCAGTCCGGACCCTTCGCTCACCTACAATGAGCAGTTCTTC. It yields the protein CASSPDPSLTYNEQFF.

This clonotype was detected many times. The chain links TRBV5-1 to TRBJ1-1; 12 bases align to TRBD1. CDR1 is SGHRS, CDR2 YFSETQ, per germline. The CDR3 runs 16 residues. V gave up 4 bases and J gave up 1 base; unmatched junction bases: 5. The CDR3, as DNA: TGCGCCAGCAGCCGGGGACAGGGGGCGCGGAACACTGAAGCTTTCTTT. The encoded protein is CASSRGQGARNTEAFF.

This clonotype came up many times. The chain employs TRBV7-2 and TRBJ2-1; D ambiguous. V dropped 5 bases and J dropped 6 bases, with 11 bases sitting between them. The CDR3 consists of 13 residues. CDR1 is SGHTA and CDR2 is FQGNSA in the germline V gene. The CDR3 region is CASSPQYSNEQFF. The CDR3 DNA reads as TGTGCCAGCAGCCCCCAATACAGCAATGAGCAGTTCTTC.

At least ten counts were recorded for this clonotype. The V call is TRBV12-3 or TRBV12-4, the J call TRBJ2-3; D might be TRBD1 (5 bases). Trimming pared 5 bases from V and 0 bases from J, leaving 12 bases between. This CDR3 comprises 15 residues. CDR3 bases: TGTGCCAGCAGTATGACAGCGCCCAGCACAGATACGCAGTATTTT. It specifies CASSMTAPSTDTQYF.